This T cell receptor (beta chain) was recovered during a study of identical twins. The table lists this clonotype with a few counts. The antigen is not known. Broader study findings: Insertions were fewer in abundant cord blood beta clonotypes, whereas memory repertoires showed none of this pattern. The degree of excess twin sharing was weaker in beta out-of-frame sequences. It was possible that invariant MAIT and iNKT cells partly confounded the zero-insertion analyses.

TCRdb re-derived calls from the 5' RACE reads in MiXCR, one entry per CDR3 protein. Here the sample spans some 560,000 distinct CDR3 sequences, around a tenth being singletons. The length of the CDR3 is 14 residues. The germline gives CDR1 SGHTA, CDR2 FQGNSA. V was pared by 1 base and J by 9 bases, with 5 bases of the junction left unmatched. These data also featured in a second study, about yellow fever vaccine responses in identical twins.

Material: PBMCs. The clonotype comes from a woman between 18 and 29 years old in good health. The gene calls are TRBV7-2 and TRBJ1-5, with 8 bases aligning to TRBD1. In nucleotides, the CDR3 is TGTGCCAGCAGCTTAGTCAGGGGGCAAACGCCCCAGCATTTT. Translating it yields CASSLVRGQTPQHF.